The clone carrying this TCR beta chain was observed once. Its matching antigen is unknown. This sample was included in a study of T cell responses to AZD1222 COVID-19 vaccine. Findings and caveats of the study: Targets within unmutated variant regions were reportedly found for nearly half of spike-specific TCRs. Baseline testing showed seropositivity in only a handful of AZD1222 recipients.

Assay: immunoSEQ multiplex PCR; the TCRdb copy retains only in-frame clones and omits some. The sample holds about 93,000 clones; roughly nine tenths are singletons and the top ten take roughly 2.7%. Combined were second doses at about 4 or about 12 weeks. CDR1 KGHDR and CDR2 SFDVKD come from the germline V gene. CDR3 size: 13 residues. V lost 2 bases and J 8 bases, leaving 9 bases between the germline ends. This receptor was obtained from an adult who received the AZD1222 COVID-19 vaccine. V usage is TRBV24-1 and J usage is TRBJ2-1, with D perhaps matching TRBD1 or TRBD2 (5 bases each). Source: peripheral blood, taken 28 days after the second AZD1222 dose. The CDR3 sequence: CATSDSGRDEQFF. The CDR3 DNA reads as TGTGCCACCAGTGATTCGGGACGGGATGAGCAGTTCTTC.